This T cell receptor (beta chain) is from a study of blood T cell repertoires in COVID-19. Study background: COVID-19 samples, acute and convalescent, were from the United States, Italy and Spain.

Per the germline V gene, CDR1 is MGHRA and CDR2 is YSYEKL. The CDR3 totals 16 residues. Trimming at V came to 0 bases and at J to 0 bases, leaving 3 bases not matched to a gene. The authors' processing: Reference gene primer amplification in the assay estimated nucleated cell counts. Sequencing used immunoSEQ multiplex PCR; TCRdb keeps in-frame clones, though not all of them. The V and J calls and clone size are taken from that table; D and trimming were inferred from the DNA. The data hold nearly 45,000 clones, with around 90% observed a single time. The sequence was obtained from a woman older than 75 in a cohort sampled during active or convalescent COVID-19. The rearrangement links TRBV4-1 to TRBJ2-3, with 7 nucleotides matching TRBD2. Input material: peripheral blood. The CDR3 spells CASSQDGAGSTDTQYF. CDR3 DNA: TGCGCCAGCAGCCAAGATGGAGCGGGGAGCACAGATACGCAGTATTTT.